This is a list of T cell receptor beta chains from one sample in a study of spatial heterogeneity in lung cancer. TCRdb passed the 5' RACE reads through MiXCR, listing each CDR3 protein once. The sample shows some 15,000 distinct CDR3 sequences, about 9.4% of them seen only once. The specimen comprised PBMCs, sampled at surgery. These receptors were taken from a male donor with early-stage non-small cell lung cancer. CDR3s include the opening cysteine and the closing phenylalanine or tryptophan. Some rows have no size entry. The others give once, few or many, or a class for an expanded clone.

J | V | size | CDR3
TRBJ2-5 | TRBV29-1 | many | CSVVGGETQYF
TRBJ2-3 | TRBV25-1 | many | CASENQGLDTQYF
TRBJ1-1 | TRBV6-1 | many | CASRQQGPGNTEAFF
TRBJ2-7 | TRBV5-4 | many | CASSSSGTGLYEQYF
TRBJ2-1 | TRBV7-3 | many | CASSPEPGLAGGYNEQFF
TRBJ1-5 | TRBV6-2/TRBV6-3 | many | CASSYGGYQPQHF
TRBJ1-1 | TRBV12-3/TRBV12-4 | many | CASSPSPPVNTEAFF
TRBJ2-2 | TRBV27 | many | CASSYGQGHTGELFF
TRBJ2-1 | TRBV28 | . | CASSRLARYNEQFF
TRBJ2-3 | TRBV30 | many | CAWSHGPPDTQYF
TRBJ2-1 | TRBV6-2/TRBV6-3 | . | CASSSRAVSSYNEQFF
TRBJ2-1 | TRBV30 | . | CAWSWASGLYNEQFF
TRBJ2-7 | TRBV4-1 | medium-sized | CASSTHPGTLGNEQYF
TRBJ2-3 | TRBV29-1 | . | CSVENAPTDTQYF
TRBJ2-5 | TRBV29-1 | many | CSVEDRGAEQETQYF
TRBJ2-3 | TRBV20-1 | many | CSAELGLAGADTQYF
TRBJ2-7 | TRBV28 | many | CASSFQNYEQYF
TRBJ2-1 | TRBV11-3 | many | CASSANPGTHLISDEQFF
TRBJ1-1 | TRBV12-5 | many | CASTGEWAEAFF
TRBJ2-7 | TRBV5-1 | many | CASRGSFQSYEQYF
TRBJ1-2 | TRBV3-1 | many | CASSHVRTGTPGGYTF
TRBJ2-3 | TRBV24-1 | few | CATKLDGSDTQYF
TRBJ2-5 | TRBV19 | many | CASSHLGSETQYF
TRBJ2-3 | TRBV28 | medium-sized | CASSSPGHPTDTQYF
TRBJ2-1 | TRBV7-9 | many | CASSSGTGAYNEQFF
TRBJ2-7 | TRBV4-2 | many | CASRRNNLAGSSYEQYF
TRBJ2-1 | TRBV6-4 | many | CASRPEGGMGEQFF
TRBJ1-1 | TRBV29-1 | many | CSVVNHLGDTEAFF
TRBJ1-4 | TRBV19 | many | CASSLTFNEKLFF
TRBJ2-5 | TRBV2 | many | CASSRGRQETQYF
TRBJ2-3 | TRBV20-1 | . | CSAMQGLATTSTDTQYF
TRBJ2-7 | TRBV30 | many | CAWSQSYEQYF
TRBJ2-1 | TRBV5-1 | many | CASSPLGQGTYNEQFF
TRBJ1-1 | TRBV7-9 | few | CAGRQGQKNTEAFF
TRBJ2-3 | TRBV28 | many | CASRGARWREDTDTQYF